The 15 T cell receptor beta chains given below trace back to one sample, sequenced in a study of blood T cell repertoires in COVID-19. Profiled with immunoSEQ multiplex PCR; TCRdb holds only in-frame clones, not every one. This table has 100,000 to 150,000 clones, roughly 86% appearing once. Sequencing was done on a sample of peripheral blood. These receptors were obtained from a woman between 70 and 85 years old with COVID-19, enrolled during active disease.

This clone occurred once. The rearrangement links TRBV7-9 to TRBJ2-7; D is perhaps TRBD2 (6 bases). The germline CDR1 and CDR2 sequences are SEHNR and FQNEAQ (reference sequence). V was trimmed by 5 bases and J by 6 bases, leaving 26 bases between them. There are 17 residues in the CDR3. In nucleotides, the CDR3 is TGTGCCAGCAGCACTACCGGATTCAGCGGGCCCGGAGGCGAGCAGTACTTC. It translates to CASSTTGFSGPGGEQYF.

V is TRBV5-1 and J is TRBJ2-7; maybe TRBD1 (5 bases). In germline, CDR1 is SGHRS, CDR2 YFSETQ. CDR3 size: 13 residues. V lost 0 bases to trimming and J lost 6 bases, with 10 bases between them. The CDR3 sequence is CASSLDGAVEQYF. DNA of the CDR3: TGCGCCAGCAGCTTGGATGGGGCGGTCGAGCAGTACTTC.

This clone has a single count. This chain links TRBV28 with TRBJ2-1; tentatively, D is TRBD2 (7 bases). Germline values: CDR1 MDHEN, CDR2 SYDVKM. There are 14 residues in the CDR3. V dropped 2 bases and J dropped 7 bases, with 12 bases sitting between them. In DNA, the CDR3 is TGTGCCAGCAGTTTAGGAGGGGGGGGTAATGAGCAGTTCTTC. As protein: CASSLGGGGNEQFF.

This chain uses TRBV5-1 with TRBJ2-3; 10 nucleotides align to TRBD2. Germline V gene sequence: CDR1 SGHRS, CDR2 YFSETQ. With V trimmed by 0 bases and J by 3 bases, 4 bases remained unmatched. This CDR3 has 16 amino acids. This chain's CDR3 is CASSLEAGGATDTQYF. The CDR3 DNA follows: TGCGCCAGCAGCTTGGAAGCGGGGGGGGCGACAGATACGCAGTATTTT. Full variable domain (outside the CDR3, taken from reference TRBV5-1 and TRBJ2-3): KAGVTQTPRYLIKTRGQQVTLSCSPISGHRSVSWYQQTPGQGLQFLFEYFSETQRNKGNFPGRFSGRQFSNSRSEMNVSTLELGDSALYLCASSLEAGGATDTQYFGPGTRLTVL.

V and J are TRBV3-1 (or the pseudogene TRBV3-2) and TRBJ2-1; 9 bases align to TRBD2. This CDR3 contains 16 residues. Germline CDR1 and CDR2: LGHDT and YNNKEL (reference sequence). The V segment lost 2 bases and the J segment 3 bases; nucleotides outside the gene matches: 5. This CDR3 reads CASSQSSGGRYNEQFF. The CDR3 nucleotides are TGTGCCAGCAGCCAATCGAGCGGGGGGCGCTACAATGAGCAGTTCTTC.

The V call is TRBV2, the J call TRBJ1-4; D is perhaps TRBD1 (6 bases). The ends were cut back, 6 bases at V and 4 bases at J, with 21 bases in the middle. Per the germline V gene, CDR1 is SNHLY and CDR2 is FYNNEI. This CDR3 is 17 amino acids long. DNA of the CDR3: TGTGCCAGCAGCGGCCTTACCTACAGGGCGGTTAATGAAAAACTGTTTTTT. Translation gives CASSGLTYRAVNEKLFF.

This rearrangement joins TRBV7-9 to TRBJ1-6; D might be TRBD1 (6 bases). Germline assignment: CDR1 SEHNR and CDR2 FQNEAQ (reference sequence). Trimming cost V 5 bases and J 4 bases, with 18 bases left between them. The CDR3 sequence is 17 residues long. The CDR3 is CASSPPRTEVYNSPLHF. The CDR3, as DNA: TGTGCCAGCAGCCCACCCCGGACAGAAGTTTATAATTCACCCCTCCACTTT.

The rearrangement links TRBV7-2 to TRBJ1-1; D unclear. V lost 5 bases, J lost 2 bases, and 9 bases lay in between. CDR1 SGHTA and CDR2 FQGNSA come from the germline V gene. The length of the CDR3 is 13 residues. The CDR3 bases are TGTGCCAGCAGCCCGTCGGTAAACACTGAAGCTTTCTTT. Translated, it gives CASSPSVNTEAFF.

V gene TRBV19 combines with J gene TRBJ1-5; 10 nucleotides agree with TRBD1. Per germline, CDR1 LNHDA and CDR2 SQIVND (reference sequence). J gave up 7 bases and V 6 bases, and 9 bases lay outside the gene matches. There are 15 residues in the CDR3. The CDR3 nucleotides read TGTGCCAGTAGCGACCCCGGGACAGGGGTACAGCCCCAGCATTTT. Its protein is CASSDPGTGVQPQHF.

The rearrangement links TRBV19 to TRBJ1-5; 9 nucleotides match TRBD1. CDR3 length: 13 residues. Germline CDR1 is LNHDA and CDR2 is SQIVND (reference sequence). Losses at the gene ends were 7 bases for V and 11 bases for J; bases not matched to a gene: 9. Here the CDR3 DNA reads TGTGCCAGTACCCCGGACAGGGGAAGGTCCCAGCATTTT. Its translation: CASTPDRGRSQHF.

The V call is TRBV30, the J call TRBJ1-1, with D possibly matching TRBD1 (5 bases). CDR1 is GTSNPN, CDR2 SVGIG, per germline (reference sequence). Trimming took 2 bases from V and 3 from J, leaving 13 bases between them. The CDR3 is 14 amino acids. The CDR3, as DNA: TGTGCCTGGAGTCGGGGGGACCCGTACACTGAAGCTTTCTTT. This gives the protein CAWSRGDPYTEAFF.

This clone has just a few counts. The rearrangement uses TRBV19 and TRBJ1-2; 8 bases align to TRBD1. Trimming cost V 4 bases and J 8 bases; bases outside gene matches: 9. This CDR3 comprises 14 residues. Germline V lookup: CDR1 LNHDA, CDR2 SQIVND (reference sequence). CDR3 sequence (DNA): TGTGCCAGTAGTAAGGACAGGGATGCGCGGGGCTACACCTTC. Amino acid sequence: CASSKDRDARGYTF.

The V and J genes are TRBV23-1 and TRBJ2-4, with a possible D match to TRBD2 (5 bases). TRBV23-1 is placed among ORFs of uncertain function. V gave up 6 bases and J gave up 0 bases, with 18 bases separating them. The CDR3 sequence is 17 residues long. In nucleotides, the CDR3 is TGCGCCAGCAGACAGCCCGGGATTAAGGGAGCCAAAAACATTCAGTACTTC. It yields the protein CASRQPGIKGAKNIQYF.

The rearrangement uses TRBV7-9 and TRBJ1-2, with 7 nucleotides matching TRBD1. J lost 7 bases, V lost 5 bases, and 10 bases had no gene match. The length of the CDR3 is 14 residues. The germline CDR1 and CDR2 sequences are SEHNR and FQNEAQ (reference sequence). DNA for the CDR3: TGTGCCAGCAGCCAAGGGACAGCTGAATTTGGCTACACCTTC. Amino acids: CASSQGTAEFGYTF.

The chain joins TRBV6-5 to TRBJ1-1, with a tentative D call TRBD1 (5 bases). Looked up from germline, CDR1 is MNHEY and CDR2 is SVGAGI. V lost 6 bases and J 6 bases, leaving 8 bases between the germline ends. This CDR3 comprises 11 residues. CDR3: CASSQGSEAFF. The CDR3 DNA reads TGTGCCAGCAGCCAGGGTTCTGAAGCTTTCTTT.